This is a list of T cell receptor beta chains from one sample in a study of blood T cell repertoires in COVID-19. Clones were read by immunoSEQ multiplex PCR, and TCRdb kept only the in-frame ones, dropping some. The sample records approximately 360,000 clones, around nine tenths being singletons. Sequenced sample: PBMCs or T cells enriched from blood (not recorded which). These receptors were obtained from a woman aged 25 to 39 with acute COVID-19. CDR3s include the opening cysteine and the closing phenylalanine or tryptophan. Size tells how often a clone was seen (once, few, many) or the class of an expanded clone, and some rows leave it out.

size | J | V | CDR3
NA | TRBJ2-7 | TRBV14 | CASSQPGNEQYF
once | TRBJ1-2 | TRBV6-5 | CASSYLAGDYGYTF
NA | TRBJ1-1 | TRBV7-3 | CASRSSPQASNTEAFF
NA | TRBJ2-7 | TRBV5-6 | CASSLGLAGGLPRYEQYF
once | TRBJ2-2 | TRBV2 | CASRGLAGTGELFF
NA | TRBJ2-1 | TRBV5-1 | CASSPGAGGIGLNEQFF
few | TRBJ1-1 | TRBV30 | CAWRISGNTEAFF
NA | TRBJ2-2 | TRBV27 | CASTLSIELAGENTGELFF
NA | TRBJ2-3 | TRBV5-1 | CASSLRGGQVDTQYF
NA | TRBJ2-1 | TRBV5-4 | CASSFRTGGSTGLDEQFF
NA | TRBJ1-3 | TRBV12-5 | CASGPSGSGNTIYF
NA | TRBJ1-2 | TRBV6-2/TRBV6-3 | CASSYGGAVNYGYTF
NA | TRBJ1-2 | TRBV6-1 | CASSEALARNYGYTF
NA | TRBJ1-2 | TRBV27 | CASSSLGRKTGNYGYTF
once | TRBJ1-5 | TRBV6-2/TRBV6-3 | CASSKGGFQPQHF
few | TRBJ1-3 | TRBV4-1 | CASSQDRGSGNTIYF
NA | TRBJ1-4 | TRBV3-1/TRBV3-2 | CASSQGRVGSSTNEKLFF
NA | TRBJ2-5 | TRBV30 | CAWSGISGGALETQYF
NA | TRBJ2-7 | TRBV4-1 | CASSQDFAEPYEQYF
NA | TRBJ1-6 | TRBV7-8 | CASQVSQGYNSPLHF
NA | TRBJ2-7 | TRBV27 | CASTLVGEGAREQYF
NA | TRBJ2-1 | TRBV7-2 | CASSLPVVGAEQFF
few | TRBJ2-1 | TRBV3-1/TRBV3-2 | CASSPDSPWTGGRNEQFF
NA | TRBJ2-7 | TRBV5-6 | CASSNTQGVPYEQYF
NA | TRBJ2-2 | TRBV6-2/TRBV6-3 | CASSYSWASGGAGELFF
NA | TRBJ2-1 | TRBV6-5 | CASSHSGGLYNEQFF
NA | TRBJ2-3 | TRBV27 | CASRPNSQRSTDTQYF
NA | TRBJ1-5 | TRBV6-5 | CASSPLAGNQPQHF
NA | TRBJ1-1 | TRBV9 | CASSVSWGLDTEAFF
NA | TRBJ2-2 | TRBV2 | CASSEQQGAGELFF
few | TRBJ2-7 | TRBV2 | CASRTLTGARSYEQYF
NA | TRBJ1-1 | TRBV25-1 | CASSEWGWTGNTEAFF
NA | TRBJ1-2 | TRBV27 | CASSPRTGTTGYGYTF
NA | TRBJ2-7 | TRBV10-2 | CASSQEGLAVYEQYF
NA | TRBJ2-7 | TRBV11-2 | CASSLGSGTYEQYF
NA | TRBJ2-3 | TRBV10-3 | CAIRGHGTDTQYF
few | TRBJ1-5 | TRBV27 | CASSLRPSGTGREGQPQHF
once | TRBJ1-2 | TRBV3-1/TRBV3-2 | CASSRQGPGGYTF
NA | TRBJ1-4 | TRBV2 | CASSERETFF
NA | TRBJ2-2 | TRBV15 | CATGQGASGELFF
once | TRBJ2-5 | TRBV4-1 | CASSLGLAVQETQYF
NA | TRBJ1-2 | TRBV18 | CASSPGTNYGYTF